Listed here is a single T cell receptor beta chain. The source of the sample is a study of blood T cells in healthy people across ages. Germline CDR1 is DFQATT and CDR2 is SNEGSKA (reference sequence). The V and J ends lost 5 bases and 2 bases respectively, with 12 bases between them. The CDR3 length is 13 residues. With a J-beta primer mix and a sample-barcoded 5' primer, a second PCR ran about 6 to 11 cycles. MiXCR, applied by TCRdb to the 5' RACE reads, yields one record per CDR3 protein. Among roughly 500,000 distinct CDR3 sequences listed, 27% were seen once. Sequences were obtained from blood. The J gene is TRBJ1-1, the V gene TRBV20-1, with TRBD1 as a possible D gene (5 bases). The TCR comes from a woman in her sixties or seventies in good health. CDR3 region: CSALGAYNTEAFF. In DNA form, the CDR3 reads TGCAGTGCTCTCGGGGCATACAACACTGAAGCTTTCTTT.